This entry features one TCR beta chain sequence. Its specific antigen is unknown. No per-base quality is available; no much larger clone lies one base away. This sample is drawn from a study of blood T cell repertoires in COVID-19 (dated by TCRdb to the early 2020s). Study-wide context: The collaborator samples originated in the United States, Italy and Spain and spanned the acute and convalescent phases of COVID-19. The material from the prospective study consisted of cDNA or gDNA derived from T cells, B-cell-depleted T cells, or PBMCs. Deeply sampled blood TCRbeta repertoires from subjects exposed to, actively infected with, or recovered from COVID-19 were included in the dataset. The repertoires were made available in a free public database intended to serve as a resource for research on the immune response to SARS-CoV-2. The samples were drawn from the first 160 participants of the ongoing ImmuneRACE study and from 950 to 1,500 subjects provided by 6 global collaborators. A de-identified subject ID, COVID-19 status, age in years and sex were almost always included in the sample metadata. HLA class I and class II types, where available, came from metadata supplied by the sample provider rather than from assay-based typing.

The immunoSEQ Assay, a bias-controlled multiplex PCR, was used to amplify TCRbeta CDR3 regions from genomic DNA. Turning to the authors' computational methods: The number of nucleated cells in each sample was estimated by amplification of reference gene primers within the assay. To quantify the absolute abundance of each unique TCRbeta CDR3 rearrangement, sequence reads were collapsed and filtered. For each sample, productive Simpson clonality was calculated by taking the square root of Simpson's diversity index across productive rearrangements. TCRdb carries this immuneACCESS record with in-frame sequences only. Its versions omit some clonotypes, under half of them owing to an unresolved V gene in the studies checked, with the rest unexplained. V, J and clone size were drawn from that table, and D and trimming were deduced from the DNA. Across this sample there are 200,000 to 250,000 clones, with 85% to 90% seen only once. The ten biggest clones cover less than 3.5% of the sample.

Ends trimmed: V by 3 bases, J by 5 bases; bases unmatched to a gene: 11. The CDR3 measures 16 amino acids from cysteine to phenylalanine. Just the 48-base CDR3 DNA is kept, in frame starting at base 1. CDR1 and CDR2 are drawn from the germline V gene: SQVTM, ANQGSEA. The paper's findings and limits, for the study overall: Clinical and demographic metadata were provided uncurated, with the amount varying by source and participant.

At one collaborating source in Seattle, patients were enrolled during active infection and were followed longitudinally through the course of disease. Collaborating institutions collected whole blood in K2EDTA tubes following their own protocols. For TCRbeta analysis, collaborators shipped samples as frozen whole blood, isolated PBMCs, or DNA extracted from either of those sample types. The origin of this receptor is a man aged 25 to 45 with COVID-19, enrolled during active disease. The chain is assembled from TRBV29-1 and TRBJ2-1, and 9 bases in between align with TRBD2. Sequencing used peripheral blood. The CDR3 region: CSVEEGLAGYHNEQFF. The sequence in DNA is TGCAGCGTTGAGGAGGGCCTAGCGGGGTACCACAATGAGCAGTTCTTC.